This T cell receptor (beta chain) came from a study of OX40 agonist ivuxolimab in advanced cancers. Assay: immunoSEQ multiplex PCR; the TCRdb copy retains only in-frame clones and omits some. Counted here are 41,000 or so clones, around 80% occurring once; the ten biggest clones make up roughly a fifth. The germline CDR1 and CDR2 sequences are WSHSY and SAAADI. The trim removed 4 bases at V and 5 bases at J, leaving 7 bases unmatched. The CDR3 loop spans 14 amino acids. The TCR originated in an adult with an advanced solid tumor such as melanoma, head and neck, liver or kidney cancer. The specimen comprised CD4+ or CD8+ T cells sorted from blood, sampled in a trial of the OX40 agonist ivuxolimab. The V and J genes are TRBV10-2 and TRBJ2-5, with 7 bases that match TRBD1. CDR3 bases: TGCGCCAGCAGTGTGACAGGGCGCAGGGAGACCCAGTACTTC. It specifies CASSVTGRRETQYF.